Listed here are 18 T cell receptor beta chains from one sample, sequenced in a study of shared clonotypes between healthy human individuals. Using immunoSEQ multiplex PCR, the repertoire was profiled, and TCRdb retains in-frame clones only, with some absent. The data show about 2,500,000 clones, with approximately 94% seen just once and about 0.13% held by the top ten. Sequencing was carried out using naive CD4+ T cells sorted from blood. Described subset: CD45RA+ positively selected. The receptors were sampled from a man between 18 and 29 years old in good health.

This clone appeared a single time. CDR3 sequence reads: CASSRTAGNTIYF. The CDR3 nucleotides are TGTGCCAGCAGCCGGACAGCTGGAAACACCATATATTTT. The rearrangement links TRBV5-4 to TRBJ1-3; TRBD1 might be the D (6 bases). CDR3 length equals 13 residues. Per germline, CDR1 SGHNT and CDR2 YYREEE (reference sequence). Deletions cut 4 bases from V and 2 bases from J, with 7 bases between.

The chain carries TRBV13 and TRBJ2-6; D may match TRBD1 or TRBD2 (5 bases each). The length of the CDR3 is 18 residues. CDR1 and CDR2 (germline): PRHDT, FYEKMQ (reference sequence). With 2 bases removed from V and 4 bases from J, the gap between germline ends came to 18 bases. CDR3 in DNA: TGTGCCAGCAGCTTAAGGGCAGGGACCCCCCGAGGGGCCAACGTCCTGACTTTC. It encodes CASSLRAGTPRGANVLTF.

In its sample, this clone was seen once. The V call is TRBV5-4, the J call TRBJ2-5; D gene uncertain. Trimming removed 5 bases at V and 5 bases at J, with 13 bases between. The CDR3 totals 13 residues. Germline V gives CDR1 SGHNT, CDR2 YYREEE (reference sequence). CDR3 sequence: CASSRVEGETQYF. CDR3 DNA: TGTGCCAGCAGTAGAGTGGAAGGGGAGACCCAGTACTTC.

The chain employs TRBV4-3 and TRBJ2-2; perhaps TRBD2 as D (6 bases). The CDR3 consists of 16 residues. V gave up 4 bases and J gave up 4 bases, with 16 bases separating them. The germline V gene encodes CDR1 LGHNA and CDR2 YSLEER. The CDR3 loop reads CASSRGDILRTGELFF. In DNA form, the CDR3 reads TGCGCCAGCAGCCGGGGGGATATACTACGCACCGGGGAGCTGTTTTTT.

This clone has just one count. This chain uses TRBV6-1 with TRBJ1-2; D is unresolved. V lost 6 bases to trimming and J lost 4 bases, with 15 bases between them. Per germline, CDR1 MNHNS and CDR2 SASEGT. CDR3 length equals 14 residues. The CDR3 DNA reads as TGTGCCAGCAGACAAAGCCGGCAGCTCTATGGCTACACCTTC. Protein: CASRQSRQLYGYTF.

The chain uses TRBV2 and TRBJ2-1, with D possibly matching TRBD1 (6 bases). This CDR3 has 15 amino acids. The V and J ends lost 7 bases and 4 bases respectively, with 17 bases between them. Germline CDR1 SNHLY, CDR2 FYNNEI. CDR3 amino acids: CASKGGQPLYNEQFF. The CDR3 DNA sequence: TGTGCCAGCAAAGGTGGACAGCCCCTTTACAATGAGCAGTTCTTC. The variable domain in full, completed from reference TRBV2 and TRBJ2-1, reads EPEVTQTPSHQVTQMGQEVILRCVPISNHLYFYWYRQILGQKVEFLVSFYNNEISEKSEIFDDQFSVERPDGSNFTLKIRSTKLEDSAMYFCASKGGQPLYNEQFFGPGTRLTVL.

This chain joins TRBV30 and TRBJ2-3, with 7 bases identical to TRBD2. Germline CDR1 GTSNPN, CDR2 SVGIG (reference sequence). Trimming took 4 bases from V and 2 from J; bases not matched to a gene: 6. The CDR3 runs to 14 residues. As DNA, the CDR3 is TGTGCCTGGATTACTAGCGAGAACACAGATACGCAGTATTTT. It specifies CAWITSENTDTQYF.

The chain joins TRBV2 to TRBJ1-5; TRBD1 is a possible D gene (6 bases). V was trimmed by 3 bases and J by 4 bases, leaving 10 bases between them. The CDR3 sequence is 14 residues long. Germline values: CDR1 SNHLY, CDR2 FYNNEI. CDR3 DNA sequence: TGTGCCAGCAGTGAGTGGGGGACAAATCAGCCCCAGCATTTT. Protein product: CASSEWGTNQPQHF.

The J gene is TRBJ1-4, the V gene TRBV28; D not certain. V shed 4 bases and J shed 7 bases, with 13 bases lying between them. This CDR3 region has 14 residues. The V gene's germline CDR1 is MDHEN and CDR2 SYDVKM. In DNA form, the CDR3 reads TGTGCCAGCAGTTCCCAGCAGCTAGGTGAAAAACTGTTTTTT. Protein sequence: CASSSQQLGEKLFF.

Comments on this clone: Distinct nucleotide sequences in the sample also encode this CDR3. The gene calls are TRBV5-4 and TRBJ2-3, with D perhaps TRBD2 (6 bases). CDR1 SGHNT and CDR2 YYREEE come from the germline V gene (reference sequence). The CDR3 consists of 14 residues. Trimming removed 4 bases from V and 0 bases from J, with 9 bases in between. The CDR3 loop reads CASSLGGSTDTQYF. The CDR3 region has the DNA TGTGCCAGCAGCCTTGGGGGGAGCACAGATACGCAGTATTTT.

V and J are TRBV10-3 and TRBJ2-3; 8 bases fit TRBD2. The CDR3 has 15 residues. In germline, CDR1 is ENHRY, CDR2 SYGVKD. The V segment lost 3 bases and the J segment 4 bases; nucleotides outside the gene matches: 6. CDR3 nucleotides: TGTGCCATCAGTGACCCGAGCGGGAGTCCAGATACGCAGTATTTT. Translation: CAISDPSGSPDTQYF.

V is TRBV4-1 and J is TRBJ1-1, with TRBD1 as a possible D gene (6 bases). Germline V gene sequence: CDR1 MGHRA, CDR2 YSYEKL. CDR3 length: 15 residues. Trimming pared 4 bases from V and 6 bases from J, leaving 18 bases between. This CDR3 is CASSPQRGILAEAFF. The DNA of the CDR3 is TGCGCCAGCAGCCCTCAAAGGGGGATCTTGGCTGAAGCTTTCTTT.

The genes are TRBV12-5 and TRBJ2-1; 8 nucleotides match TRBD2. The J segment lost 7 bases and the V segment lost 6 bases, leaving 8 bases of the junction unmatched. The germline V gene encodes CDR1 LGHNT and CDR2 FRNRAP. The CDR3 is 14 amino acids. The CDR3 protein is CASGPGSGSNEQFF. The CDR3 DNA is TGTGCTAGTGGCCCAGGGAGCGGGAGTAATGAGCAGTTCTTC.

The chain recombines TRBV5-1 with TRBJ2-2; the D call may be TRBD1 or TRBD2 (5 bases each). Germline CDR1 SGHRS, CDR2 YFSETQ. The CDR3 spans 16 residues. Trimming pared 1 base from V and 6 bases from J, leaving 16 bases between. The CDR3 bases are TGCGCCAGCAGCTTGATGAGGGGAACGGTTCCCGGGGAGCTGTTTTTT. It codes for CASSLMRGTVPGELFF.

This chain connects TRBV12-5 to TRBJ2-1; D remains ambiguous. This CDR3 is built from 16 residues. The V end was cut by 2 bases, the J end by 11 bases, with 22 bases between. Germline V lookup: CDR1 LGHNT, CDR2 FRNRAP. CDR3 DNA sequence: TGTGCTAGTGGTTTGACTTTAAAAGACGGGCTACAGAAGCAGTTCTTC. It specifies CASGLTLKDGLQKQFF.

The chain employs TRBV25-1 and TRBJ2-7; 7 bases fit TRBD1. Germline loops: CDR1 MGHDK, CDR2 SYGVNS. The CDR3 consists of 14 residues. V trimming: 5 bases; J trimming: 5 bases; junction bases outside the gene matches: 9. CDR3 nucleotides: TGTGCCAGCAGTATTCCTCTGACAGGGAACGAGCAGTACTTC. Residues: CASSIPLTGNEQYF.

The CDR3: CASSPVGLDYEQYF. The CDR3 bases are TGTGCCAGCTCACCAGTAGGCCTCGACTACGAGCAGTACTTC. The rearrangement joins TRBV18 to TRBJ2-7; D is ambiguous. This CDR3 region has 14 residues. Trimming took 2 bases from V and 3 from J, leaving 11 bases between them. Germline CDR1 is KGHSH and CDR2 is LQKENI. The complete variable domain, with remaining parts taken from reference TRBV18 and TRBJ2-7, reads NAGVMQNPRHLVRRRGQEARLRCSPMKGHSHVYWYRQLPEEGLKFMVYLQKENIIDESGMPKERFSAEFPKEGPSILRIQQVVRGDSAAYFCASSPVGLDYEQYFGPGTRLTVT.

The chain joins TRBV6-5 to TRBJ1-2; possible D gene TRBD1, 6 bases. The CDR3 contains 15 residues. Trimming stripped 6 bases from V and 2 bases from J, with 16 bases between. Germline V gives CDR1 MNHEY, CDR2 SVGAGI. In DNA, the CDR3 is TGTGCCAGCAGCGGGCCATCGCAGGGGAACTATGGCTACACCTTC. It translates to CASSGPSQGNYGYTF.